This is a list of T cell receptor beta chains from one sample in a study of T cells in Graves' hyperthyroidism and ophthalmopathy. TCRdb passed the multiplex PCR reads through MiXCR, listing each CDR3 protein once. The data show 600,000 to 750,000 distinct CDR3 sequences, 17% seen once. Source material: blood. The receptors derive from a man aged 50 to 59 with Graves' hyperthyroidism. Both conserved end residues are part of each CDR3. The order of the fields is clone size, D gene, J gene, V gene, CDR3 length, CDR3 protein, CDR3 DNA. A D gene is named only where the DNA matches it firmly. Rows may omit the clone size; those that give it use once, few, many or a size class.

size: many
D: TRBD2
J: TRBJ2-1
V: TRBV28
length: 15
CDR3: CASSLSGGGYNEQFF
DNA: TGTGCCAGCAGTTTAAGCGGGGGGGGCTACAATGAGCAGTTCTTC

size: .
D: .
J: TRBJ2-1
V: TRBV9
length: 15
CDR3: CASSVVGSGYNEQFF
DNA: TGTGCCAGCAGCGTAGTGGGTAGCGGTTACAATGAGCAGTTCTTC

size: .
D: .
J: TRBJ1-2
V: TRBV4-1
length: 13
CDR3: CASSQDGVYGYTF
DNA: TGCGCCAGCAGCCAAGATGGGGTTTATGGCTACACCTTC

size: once
D: .
J: TRBJ1-1
V: TRBV20-1
length: 15
CDR3: CSARDMEGLNTEAFF
DNA: TGCAGTGCTAGAGATATGGAGGGCCTGAACACTGAAGCTTTCTTT

size: .
D: .
J: TRBJ1-5
V: TRBV3-1
length: 13
CDR3: CASSLLFSQPQHF
DNA: TGTGCCAGCAGCCTCCTATTTTCGCAGCCCCAGCATTTT

size: many
D: .
J: TRBJ1-1
V: TRBV3-1
length: 12
CDR3: CASSRYNTEAFF
DNA: TGTGCCAGCAGCCGGTACAACACTGAAGCTTTCTTT

size: many
D: .
J: TRBJ2-7
V: TRBV28
length: 16
CDR3: CASSGGAAARDYEQYF
DNA: TGTGCCAGCAGTGGCGGGGCGGCCGCGAGGGATTACGAGCAGTACTTC

size: few
D: .
J: TRBJ2-1
V: TRBV6-1
length: 14
CDR3: CASSGTTNYNEQFF
DNA: TGTGCCAGCAGTGGGACTACGAACTACAATGAGCAGTTCTTC

size: few
D: .
J: TRBJ2-1
V: TRBV15
length: 14
CDR3: CATSRRTSYNEQFF
DNA: TGTGCCACCAGCAGGCGGACAAGTTACAATGAGCAGTTCTTC

size: .
D: TRBD2
J: TRBJ2-1
V: TRBV24-1
length: 17
CDR3: CATSDLRSGSSYNEQFF
DNA: TGTGCCACCAGTGATTTGCGTAGCGGGAGCTCCTACAATGAGCAGTTCTTC

size: many
D: .
J: TRBJ1-4
V: TRBV11-2
length: 14
CDR3: CASSPRRGDEKLFF
DNA: TGTGCCAGCAGCCCCCGCAGGGGAGACGAAAAACTGTTTTTT

size: many
D: .
J: TRBJ1-2
V: TRBV7-8
length: 13
CDR3: CASSTGRDDGYTF
DNA: TGTGCCAGCAGCACCGGGCGCGATGATGGCTACACCTTC

size: few
D: TRBD2
J: TRBJ2-1
V: TRBV13
length: 16
CDR3: CASSSRTSAYYNEQFF
DNA: TGTGCCAGCAGCTCAAGGACTAGCGCATACTACAATGAGCAGTTCTTC

size: few
D: .
J: TRBJ1-5
V: TRBV6-1
length: 13
CDR3: CASSENPGQPQHF
DNA: TGTGCCAGCAGTGAAAATCCCGGTCAGCCCCAGCATTTT

size: .
D: .
J: TRBJ2-5
V: TRBV12-3/TRBV12-4
length: 15
CDR3: CASGNLYGVSETQYF
DNA: TGTGCCAGCGGAAACCTTTACGGAGTCTCGGAGACCCAGTACTTC

size: few
D: .
J: TRBJ2-3
V: TRBV28
length: 15
CDR3: CASSETGPRTDTQYF
DNA: TGTGCCAGCAGTGAGACAGGTCCTCGCACAGATACGCAGTATTTT

size: many
D: TRBD2
J: TRBJ2-5
V: TRBV7-3
length: 13
CDR3: CASSFAGGETQYF
DNA: TGTGCCAGCAGCTTTGCGGGAGGAGAGACCCAGTACTTC

size: few
D: TRBD2
J: TRBJ2-2
V: TRBV27
length: 17
CDR3: CASSSRLAGTNTGELFF
DNA: TGTGCCAGCAGTTCTAGACTAGCGGGAACGAACACCGGGGAGCTGTTTTTT

size: .
D: TRBD2
J: TRBJ2-7
V: TRBV6-5
length: 16
CDR3: CASSLPPPGTSGEQYF
DNA: TGTGCCAGCAGTCTACCACCCCCCGGGACTAGCGGCGAGCAGTACTTC

size: many
D: .
J: TRBJ1-1
V: TRBV6-2/TRBV6-3
length: 14
CDR3: CASSYSRRNTEAFF
DNA: TGTGCCAGCAGTTACTCGAGGAGGAACACTGAAGCTTTCTTT

size: .
D: .
J: TRBJ1-2
V: TRBV7-9
length: 14
CDR3: CASRGQLANYGYTF
DNA: TGTGCCAGCAGAGGACAGCTAGCTAACTATGGCTACACCTTC

size: many
D: TRBD1
J: TRBJ2-7
V: TRBV6-5
length: 17
CDR3: CASSYSEAGQGVHEQYF
DNA: TGTGCCAGCAGTTACTCCGAGGCGGGACAGGGGGTCCACGAGCAGTACTTC

size: .
D: .
J: TRBJ2-2
V: TRBV24-1
length: 14
CDR3: CATTSARLTGELFF
DNA: TGTGCCACGACTTCTGCGCGCCTCACCGGGGAGCTGTTTTTT

size: .
D: TRBD2
J: TRBJ2-1
V: TRBV7-9
length: 20
CDR3: CASSSPGLADPQSSYNEQFF
DNA: TGTGCCAGCAGCTCACCGGGACTAGCGGATCCTCAGAGCTCCTACAATGAGCAGTTCTTC

size: few
D: .
J: TRBJ1-5
V: TRBV5-5
length: 15
CDR3: CASSLGGESNQPQHF
DNA: TGTGCCAGCAGCTTGGGCGGGGAGAGCAATCAGCCCCAGCATTTT

size: .
D: TRBD2
J: TRBJ2-5
V: TRBV15
length: 15
CDR3: CATSRTSGYQETQYF
DNA: TGTGCCACCAGCAGGACTAGCGGTTACCAAGAGACCCAGTACTTC

size: .
D: .
J: TRBJ2-2
V: TRBV29-1
length: 12
CDR3: CSVWGSTGELFF
DNA: TGCAGCGTTTGGGGGAGCACCGGGGAGCTGTTTTTT

size: .
D: .
J: TRBJ2-2
V: TRBV2
length: 12
CDR3: CASTTGTGELFF
DNA: TGTGCCAGCACTACAGGAACCGGGGAGCTGTTTTTT

size: .
D: TRBD2
J: TRBJ2-1
V: TRBV30
length: 16
CDR3: CAWSFRGLAGGNEQFF
DNA: TGTGCCTGGAGTTTCCGCGGACTAGCGGGAGGGAATGAGCAGTTCTTC

size: few
D: .
J: TRBJ2-2
V: TRBV18
length: 15
CDR3: CASSPPAGNTGELFF
DNA: TGTGCCAGCTCACCACCGGCCGGTAACACCGGGGAGCTGTTTTTT

size: many
D: .
J: TRBJ2-4
V: TRBV2
length: 15
CDR3: CASLRGEVTKNIQYF
DNA: TGTGCCAGCCTCCGGGGAGAAGTAACCAAAAACATTCAGTACTTC

size: .
D: .
J: TRBJ1-2
V: TRBV9
length: 14
CDR3: CASSLRWEDYGYTF
DNA: TGTGCCAGCAGCCTCCGTTGGGAGGACTATGGCTACACCTTC

size: many
D: .
J: TRBJ2-1
V: TRBV30
length: 14
CDR3: CAWSERVGHNEQFF
DNA: TGTGCCTGGAGTGAGAGGGTCGGACACAATGAGCAGTTCTTC

size: .
D: .
J: TRBJ2-1
V: TRBV6-2/TRBV6-3
length: 12
CDR3: CASRYGWNEQFF
DNA: TGTGCCAGCAGATATGGCTGGAATGAGCAGTTCTTC

size: few
D: .
J: TRBJ2-2
V: TRBV2
length: 15
CDR3: CASSEASTDTGELFF
DNA: TGTGCCAGCAGTGAAGCTTCTACGGACACCGGGGAGCTGTTTTTT

size: .
D: .
J: TRBJ2-1
V: TRBV27
length: 16
CDR3: CASSSEFTSSYNEQFF
DNA: TGTGCCAGCAGTTCAGAGTTCACGAGCTCCTACAATGAGCAGTTCTTC

size: .
D: TRBD1
J: TRBJ2-2
V: TRBV5-1
length: 15
CDR3: CASSPDRVGTGELFF
DNA: TGCGCCAGCAGCCCGGACAGGGTAGGGACCGGGGAGCTGTTTTTT

size: many
D: TRBD2
J: TRBJ2-7
V: TRBV19
length: 16
CDR3: CASSAVLAGGFYEQYF
DNA: TGTGCCAGTAGTGCCGTGCTAGCGGGAGGTTTTTACGAGCAGTACTTC

size: few
D: .
J: TRBJ2-7
V: TRBV3-1
length: 15
CDR3: CASSQVAYRDYEQYF
DNA: TGTGCCAGCAGCCAAGTTGCTTACCGGGACTACGAGCAGTACTTC

size: .
D: TRBD2
J: TRBJ2-7
V: TRBV20-1
length: 19
CDR3: CSARDTSGRARPSPYEQYF
DNA: TGCAGTGCTAGGGATACTAGCGGGAGGGCCCGGCCCAGTCCCTACGAGCAGTACTTC

size: many
D: .
J: TRBJ2-1
V: TRBV24-1
length: 13
CDR3: CATSDRPGDEQFF
DNA: TGTGCCACCAGTGATCGTCCAGGCGATGAGCAGTTCTTC

size: few
D: TRBD2
J: TRBJ2-1
V: TRBV3-1
length: 16
CDR3: CASSQVSGTSLMEQFF
DNA: TGTGCCAGCAGCCAGGTATCCGGGACTAGCTTGATGGAGCAGTTCTTC

size: .
D: .
J: TRBJ2-2
V: TRBV5-4
length: 16
CDR3: CASSLGQRSNTGELFF
DNA: TGTGCCAGCAGCTTGGGTCAGCGGTCGAACACCGGGGAGCTGTTTTTT

size: .
D: .
J: TRBJ1-2
V: TRBV5-1
length: 14
CDR3: CASSLQRIRDGYTF
DNA: TGCGCCAGCAGCCTCCAGCGAATTAGAGATGGCTACACCTTC

size: many
D: .
J: TRBJ2-7
V: TRBV6-1
length: 13
CDR3: CASAVAVSYEQYF
DNA: TGTGCCAGCGCAGTAGCGGTCTCCTACGAGCAGTACTTC

size: many
D: .
J: TRBJ2-1
V: TRBV18
length: 14
CDR3: CASSPSRAGDEQFF
DNA: TGTGCCAGCTCACCGTCCAGGGCGGGCGATGAGCAGTTCTTC

size: .
D: .
J: TRBJ1-4
V: TRBV19
length: 11
CDR3: CASTGNEKLFF
DNA: TGTGCCAGTACAGGGAATGAAAAACTGTTTTTT

size: many
D: TRBD1
J: TRBJ1-6
V: TRBV30
length: 14
CDR3: CALSRDSLNSPLHF
DNA: TGTGCCTTGAGCCGGGACAGCCTTAATTCACCCCTCCACTTT

size: many
D: TRBD2
J: TRBJ2-3
V: TRBV11-2
length: 15
CDR3: CASSATSVYTDTQYF
DNA: TGTGCCAGCAGCGCGACTAGCGTTTACACAGATACGCAGTATTTT

size: .
D: TRBD1
J: TRBJ2-7
V: TRBV27
length: 15
CDR3: CASSFRQGTVYEQYF
DNA: TGTGCCAGCAGTTTTCGACAGGGAACAGTTTACGAGCAGTACTTC

size: many
D: .
J: TRBJ1-2
V: TRBV12-5
length: 13
CDR3: CASGSDGPYGYTF
DNA: TGTGCTAGTGGTTCAGACGGACCTTATGGCTACACCTTC

size: .
D: TRBD2
J: TRBJ2-1
V: TRBV19
length: 16
CDR3: CASHDLTSGRNNEQFF
DNA: TGTGCCAGCCACGACCTGACTAGCGGGAGGAACAATGAGCAGTTCTTC

size: .
D: .
J: TRBJ2-1
V: TRBV3-1
length: 16
CDR3: CASSQARGRVGNEQFF
DNA: TGTGCCAGCAGCCAAGCCCGGGGCAGGGTGGGGAATGAGCAGTTCTTC